The 21 T cell receptor beta chains listed next were all sequenced from one sample in a study of control samples from healthy donors and cancer patients. TCRdb's table, derived via immunoSEQ multiplex PCR, lists solely in-frame clones and lacks some. The table shows about 90,000 clones, with approximately 95% occurring only once. The sequenced sample consisted of blood. These receptors all stem from a woman aged 25 to 39 in good health.

This clone was detected a few times. The chain recombines TRBV7-6 with TRBJ2-1; D perhaps matches TRBD1 (6 bases). Trimming left V 0 bases short and J 9 bases short, with 15 bases between. Germline loops: CDR1 SGHVS, CDR2 FNYEAQ. The CDR3 has 15 residues. The CDR3 DNA sequence: TGTGCCAGCAGCTTAGCACAGGGTGGACTTGGTGAGCAGTTCTTC. This translates into CASSLAQGGLGEQFF.

This clone has only one observation. The chain carries TRBV30 and TRBJ1-1; D ambiguous. V was pared by 3 bases and J by 2 bases, with 16 bases between. The V gene's germline CDR1 is GTSNPN and CDR2 SVGIG (reference sequence). CDR3 length: 15 amino acids. Written as DNA, the CDR3 is TGTGCCTGGAGGGGCGGAGCCTACCCCAACACTGAAGCTTTCTTT. Protein sequence: CAWRGGAYPNTEAFF.

The V gene is TRBV7-2, the J gene TRBJ2-7; 11 positions agree with TRBD2. V lost 6 bases and J lost 3; bases outside the gene matches: 7. The CDR3 is 15 residues long. Germline V lookup: CDR1 SGHTA, CDR2 FQGNSA. The CDR3 DNA is TGTGCCAGCAGACCTCCGGGACTAGCGGTCTACGAGCAGTACTTC. Translating it yields CASRPPGLAVYEQYF. Together with reference TRBV7-2 and TRBJ2-7, the CDR3 gives the full variable domain: GAGVSQSPSNKVTEKGKDVELRCDPISGHTALYWYRQSLGQGLEFLIYFQGNSAPDKSGLPSDRFSAERTGGSVSTLTIQRTQQEDSAVYLCASRPPGLAVYEQYFGPGTRLTVT.

The gene calls are TRBV5-6 and TRBJ1-2; a possible D gene is TRBD1 (5 bases). The V and J ends lost 0 bases and 5 bases respectively, with 14 bases between them. From germline, CDR1 is SGHDT and CDR2 YYEEEE. This CDR3 region has 15 residues. CDR3 region: CASSLEQAVVYGYTF. The CDR3 coding sequence is TGTGCCAGCAGCTTGGAACAGGCGGTCGTATATGGCTACACCTTC.

J is TRBJ1-2 and V is TRBV3-1 (or the pseudogene TRBV3-2), with D hard to call. V dropped 0 bases and J dropped 4 bases, with 9 bases sitting between them. The CDR3 length is 14 residues. In germline, CDR1 is LGHDT, CDR2 YNNKEL (reference sequence). The CDR3 region is CASSQEERGYGYTF. The CDR3 DNA is TGTGCCAGCAGCCAAGAAGAGAGAGGCTATGGCTACACCTTC.

The V and J genes are TRBV5-4 and TRBJ1-1; possible D gene TRBD1, 5 bases. Deletions cut 4 bases from V and 0 bases from J, with 13 bases between. The germline V gene encodes CDR1 SGHNT and CDR2 YYREEE (reference sequence). The CDR3 extends over 15 amino acids. The CDR3 spells CASSPQGDMNTEAFF. The CDR3, as DNA: TGTGCCAGCAGCCCCCAGGGCGATATGAACACTGAAGCTTTCTTT.

The gene calls are TRBV2 and TRBJ1-1; no clear D. V lost 6 bases to trimming and J lost 1 base, with 12 bases between them. The CDR3 sequence is 14 residues long. CDR1 is SNHLY, CDR2 FYNNEI, per germline. The CDR3 protein is CASRTTPENTEAFF. The CDR3 bases are TGTGCCAGCAGGACGACTCCAGAGAACACTGAAGCTTTCTTT.

The V gene is TRBV10-2, the J gene TRBJ1-5; weak D call: TRBD1 (6 bases). Deletions cut 6 bases from V and 7 bases from J, with 13 bases between. CDR3 size: 13 residues. Germline assignment: CDR1 WSHSY and CDR2 SAAADI. The DNA for the CDR3 is TGCGCCAGCAGCCTTGAGGGGGTCCAGCCCCAGCATTTT. It translates to CASSLEGVQPQHF.

The chain carries TRBV2 and TRBJ1-5; 9 positions agree with TRBD1. After removal of 6 bases from V and 6 bases from J, the junction contained 9 bases not matched to a gene. The germline gives CDR1 SNHLY, CDR2 FYNNEI. The CDR3 extends over 15 amino acids. The CDR3 sequence is CASSFDRGVRQPQHF. In nucleotides, the CDR3 is TGTGCCAGCAGCTTCGACAGGGGGGTTCGTCAGCCCCAGCATTTT.

This chain links TRBV5-4 with TRBJ2-3; D is undetermined. This CDR3 region has 11 residues. The V end lost 4 bases, the J end lost 2 bases, and 2 bases lay between the germline ends. Per the germline V gene, CDR1 is SGHNT and CDR2 is YYREEE (reference sequence). CDR3 sequence reads: CASSITDTQYF. Written as DNA, the CDR3 is TGTGCCAGCAGCATCACAGATACGCAGTATTTT.

The rearrangement joins TRBV6-1 to TRBJ1-6; D possibly corresponds to TRBD1 (6 bases). V was pared by 3 bases and J by 3 bases, with 9 bases between. Germline CDR1 is MNHNS and CDR2 is SASEGT. The CDR3 has 15 residues. The CDR3 loop reads CASSDRTDYNSPLHF. DNA of the CDR3: TGTGCCAGCAGTGACAGGACAGACTATAATTCACCCCTCCACTTT.

V and J are TRBV28 and TRBJ1-5; no definite D call. The CDR3 has 17 residues. From germline, CDR1 is MDHEN and CDR2 SYDVKM. Trimming took 0 bases from V and 6 from J, leaving 18 bases between them. This CDR3 is CASSLWRNQGRSQPQHF. DNA of the CDR3: TGTGCCAGCAGTTTATGGCGTAATCAAGGTCGGAGTCAGCCCCAGCATTTT.

The J gene is TRBJ1-2, the V gene TRBV12-2; no DNA check was done on the table's D call, TRBD1. TRBV12-2 is annotated as a pseudogene. The CDR3 sequence is 19 residues long. The CDR3 here is CASRFEPIDSKTGNYGYTF. The DNA of the CDR3 is TGTGCAAGTCGCTTCGAACCGATAGATTCAAAGACAGGAAATTATGGCTACACCTTC.

The table lists this clone with a count of one. This rearrangement joins TRBV6-2 or TRBV6-3 to TRBJ2-3; D gene ambiguous. Trimming took 5 bases from V and 2 from J, leaving 5 bases between them. Germline CDR1 and CDR2: MNHEY and SVGEGT. The CDR3 loop spans 12 amino acids. The CDR3 nucleotides read TGTGCCAGCAGTACTGACACAGATACGCAGTATTTT. This gives the protein CASSTDTDTQYF.

V and J are TRBV6-4 and TRBJ1-6; TRBD1 matches at 7 bases. The junction had 6 bases not matched to a gene; V was cut back by 6 bases and J by 7 bases. Germline V gene data show CDR1 as MRHNA and CDR2 as SNTAGT. This CDR3 comprises 14 residues. The CDR3 is CASRRQGANSPLHF. CDR3 in DNA: TGTGCCAGCAGACGACAGGGCGCAAATTCACCCCTCCACTTT.

The DNA of the CDR3 is TGTGCCAGCAGTGCTTACACAGATACGCAGTATTTT. This gives the protein CASSAYTDTQYF. This chain links TRBV27 with TRBJ2-3; D is uncertain. Trimming cost V 5 bases and J 2 bases, with 5 bases left between them. Germline V lookup: CDR1 MNHEY, CDR2 SMNVEV (reference sequence). The CDR3 is made up of 12 amino acids.

The chain is built from TRBV6-5 and TRBJ1-1; D is unresolved. The V gene lost 6 bases and the J gene lost 7 bases, with 18 bases spanning the gap. Germline V gives CDR1 MNHEY, CDR2 SVGAGI. This CDR3 region has 14 residues. This CDR3 is CASSPHGDNGEAFF. CDR3 in DNA: TGTGCCAGCAGCCCGCATGGGGATAATGGTGAAGCTTTCTTT.

V and J are TRBV7-3 and TRBJ2-3, with 8 nucleotides matching TRBD2. The CDR3 has 16 residues. With V trimmed by 5 bases and J by 1 base, 8 bases remained unmatched. Germline V gene lookup returns CDR1 SGHTA and CDR2 FQGTGA. CDR3 nucleotides: TGTGCCAGCAGCCCAACTGGACTAGCAGGCACAGATACGCAGTATTTT. Protein product: CASSPTGLAGTDTQYF. The full variable domain, in which reference TRBV7-3 and TRBJ2-3 provide the parts outside the CDR3, is GAGVSQTPSNKVTEKGKYVELRCDPISGHTALYWYRQSLGQGPEFLIYFQGTGAADDSGLPNDRFFAVRPEGSVSTLKIQRTERGDSAVYLCASSPTGLAGTDTQYFGPGTRLTVL.

This clone was seen a single time. The rearrangement joins TRBV6-6 to TRBJ2-1; D is perhaps TRBD1 (5 bases). CDR3 length: 13 amino acids. Trimming stripped 5 bases from V and 9 bases from J, with 14 bases between. Germline loops: CDR1 MNHNY, CDR2 SVGAGI (reference sequence). The CDR3 nucleotides are TGTGCCAGCAGTCCACAGGCTCTCGCTGAGCAGTTCTTC. Translated: CASSPQALAEQFF.

This chain links TRBV24-1 with TRBJ2-1; TRBD1 is a possible D gene (6 bases). The germline V gene has CDR1 KGHDR and CDR2 SFDVKD. The CDR3 covers 13 residues. Trimming removed 3 bases at V and 4 bases at J, with 6 bases between. The CDR3 loop reads CATSDGQYNEQFF. The CDR3 nucleotides are TGTGCCACCAGTGATGGACAGTACAATGAGCAGTTCTTC.

This chain links TRBV5-1 with TRBJ2-5; 7 positions match TRBD2. Germline V gene lookup returns CDR1 SGHRS and CDR2 YFSETQ. Germline trimming cut 4 bases from V and 4 bases from J; bases unmatched to any gene: 10. This CDR3 region has 15 residues. The CDR3 DNA follows: TGCGCCAGCAGCCGTGGGACTATCGGTTCAGAGACCCAGTACTTC. Its protein product is CASSRGTIGSETQYF.